This TCR beta chain came from a study of tumor and adjacent non-tumor tissue in lung cancer. No cell sorting was done before RNA was extracted from the tissue. The normal lung tissue was taken more than 3 cm from the tumor edge. Newly diagnosed lung cancer patients had thoracic surgery in China, August–late 2014, without prior chemotherapy. The CDR3 has 15 amino acids. Germline loops: CDR1 SGHRS, CDR2 YFSETQ. After removal of 2 bases from V and 6 bases from J, the junction contained 6 bases not matched to a gene. Overall study results and limits: In normal lung, the top 100 clones were significantly more dominant than in tumor.

Turning to this clonotype: Its antigen is not identified. Since the CDR3 does not end with the conserved phenylalanine or tryptophan, this likely comes from a read error.

Three rounds of nested PCR, following a modified ARM-PCR protocol, produced the TCRbeta library. TCRdb processed the multiplex PCR reads anew with MiXCR; each CDR3 protein has one entry. Of about 77,000 distinct CDR3 sequences listed, just over 75% were seen once; the top ten hold 40%. Sequenced sample: distant non-tumor lung tissue. The chain is built from TRBV5-1 and TRBJ2-1; 9 bases are a match to TRBD2. The origin of this receptor is a man between 65 and 85 years old with non-small cell lung cancer. For the CDR3, the DNA is TGCGCCAGCAGCTTATATAGCGGGAGCAGCAATGAGCAGTTCCTC. Translation gives CASSLYSGSSNEQFL.